This T cell receptor beta chain was retrieved from a study of neurological immune-mediated disorders. Findings of the study overall: The study found no CDR3 amino acid sequences shared by expanded clones across subjects, suggesting private repertoires in all groups.

This clonotype was counted at least ten times. Its antigen is undetermined. Time point noted: technical triplicate 3. Trimming took off 4 bases at V and 6 bases at J, with 15 bases between the two ends. This CDR3 spans 15 amino acids. Germline assignment: CDR1 MNHEY and CDR2 SMNVEV (reference sequence). Template-switch 5'RACE cDNA synthesis added a 10-nucleotide unique molecular identifier. One entry per CDR3 protein, called by TCRdb with MiXCR from the 5' RACE reads. The table shows 45,000 or so distinct CDR3 sequences, with roughly 21% occurring only once. The TCR sequence derives from a man aged 60 to 69 with HTLV-1-associated myelopathy (HAM/TSP). The sequencing input was PBMCs. This sequence joins TRBV27 and TRBJ2-2; no reliable D call. The CDR3 here is CASSSQPVQPGELFF. CDR3 nucleotides: TGTGCCAGCAGTTCACAGCCGGTACAGCCCGGGGAGCTGTTTTTT.